These T cell receptor beta chains were read from a single sample in a study of T cell clonotyping in hematopoietic cell transplantation. The assay was immunoSEQ multiplex PCR, and TCRdb's table has in-frame clones only and misses some. The sample shows some 16,000 clones, approximately 93% of them seen only once. Sequences were derived from peripheral blood mononuclear cells, sampled before stem cell transplant. These receptors originate from a young man with biphenotypic leukemia. Some clones in this sample may be carry-over from other donors' samples. Each CDR3 is given with its conserved first and last residue. D genes are given only for firm matches.

j_call d_call v_call cdr3_aa cdr3_nt
TRBJ2-7 TRBD2 TRBV6-6 CASRVSGGAYEQYF TGTGCCAGCAGGGTTAGCGGGGGGGCCTACGAGCAGTACTTC
TRBJ1-1 . TRBV4-3 CASSQDRVGWSFF TGCGCCAGCAGCCAAGATCGGGTGGGCTGGTCTTTCTTT
TRBJ2-3 . TRBV7-2 CASSWRGSTDTQYF TGTGCCAGCAGCTGGAGGGGGAGCACAGATACGCAGTATTTT
TRBJ2-7 . TRBV11-2 CASSGLRGRYEQYF TGTGCCAGCAGCGGTCTAAGGGGGAGGTACGAGCAGTACTTC
TRBJ2-1 TRBD1 TRBV7-3 CASSLRTGGVNEQFF TGTGCCAGCAGCCTTAGGACAGGGGGGGTCAATGAGCAGTTCTTC
TRBJ2-5 TRBD2 TRBV9 CASSVGRGGETQYF TGTGCCAGCAGCGTAGGTCGGGGGGGGGAGACCCAGTACTTC
TRBJ1-1 . TRBV30 CAWSPDSRTEAFF TGTGCCTGGAGTCCGGACAGTCGGACTGAAGCTTTCTTT
TRBJ2-7 . TRBV2 CASKWGQGPYEQYF TGTGCCAGCAAGTGGGGGCAGGGCCCCTACGAGCAGTACTTC
TRBJ1-4 TRBD1 TRBV6-1 CASSGTGVGEKLFF TGTGCCAGCAGTGGGACAGGGGTGGGAGAAAAACTGTTTTTT
TRBJ2-7 TRBD1 TRBV29-1 CSVERKTGTGPYEQYF TGCAGCGTTGAAAGGAAGACCGGGACAGGCCCTTACGAGCAGTACTTC